The 30 T cell receptor beta chains in this list originate from one sample, sequenced in a study of PD-L1 blockade in urothelial cancer (TCRdb year 2017). The sample's time point label, decoded: pretreatment peripheral blood. The library was produced with the immunoSEQ multiplex PCR assay. The source is immuneACCESS, and TCRdb retained only in-frame sequences with V and J called. Part of the clones is not carried over; for the studies checked, unresolved V genes explain less than half of this, and the remainder is unexplained. The sample profile shows about 50,000 clones; around nine tenths of them were found once. The top ten constitute about 14% of the sample. The specimen comprised PBMCs, sampled around atezolizumab (anti-PD-L1) treatment. The receptors originated from a woman in her sixties or seventies with urothelial cancer.

The chain has TRBV2 and TRBJ2-1; TRBD2 matches at 9 bases. The CDR3 spans 13 residues. In germline, CDR1 is SNHLY, CDR2 FYNNEI. J lost 13 bases, V lost 7 bases, and 11 bases had no gene match. The CDR3 sequence is CASTSSGIPGQFF. CDR3 sequence (DNA): TGTGCCAGCACCTCTAGCGGGATACCGGGTCAGTTCTTC.

The V call is TRBV19, the J call TRBJ2-7, with D possibly being TRBD2 (6 bases). V was shortened by 5 bases and J by 3 bases, with 11 bases between the two germline ends. This CDR3 has 13 amino acids. Germline CDR1 and CDR2: LNHDA and SQIVND (reference sequence). CDR3 in amino acids: CASSPKGGYEQYF. The DNA of the CDR3 is TGTGCCAGTAGTCCGAAGGGAGGCTACGAGCAGTACTTC.

CDR3 coding DNA: TGTGCCAGCAGCTTATCCCGCGAACAGCAGTACTTC. It encodes CASSLSREQQYF. This sequence joins TRBV7-6 and TRBJ2-7, with unresolved D. V was pared by 2 bases and J by 8 bases, with 10 bases between. Germline-derived CDR1 and CDR2 are SGHVS and FNYEAQ. The CDR3 sequence is 12 residues long.

The J gene is TRBJ1-4, the V gene TRBV4-3; tentative D call: TRBD1 (5 bases). Germline V gene lookup returns CDR1 LGHNA and CDR2 YSLEER. With 0 bases removed from V and 4 bases from J, the gap between germline ends came to 9 bases. CDR3 size: 15 residues. The CDR3 DNA reads TGCGCCAGCAGCCAAGATCTAGGGGTTAATGAAAAACTGTTTTTT. Its translation is CASSQDLGVNEKLFF.

This clone was observed once. The rearrangement uses TRBV7-2 and TRBJ2-4, with D possibly TRBD2 on 6 matching bases. The V and J ends lost 6 bases and 0 bases respectively, with 15 bases between them. Germline V gene data show CDR1 as SGHTA and CDR2 as FQGNSA. There are 16 residues in the CDR3. CDR3 in DNA: TGTGCCAGCAGAAAAGATGCGGGGCCAGCCAAAAACATTCAGTACTTC. Its protein product is CASRKDAGPAKNIQYF.

The chain couples TRBV6-1 to TRBJ1-5; no firm D call. V dropped 7 bases and J dropped 7 bases, with 14 bases sitting between them. The CDR3 spans 13 residues. Per germline, CDR1 MNHNS and CDR2 SASEGT. As DNA, the CDR3 is TGTGCCAGCACAGGAAGGAACGAGCAGCCCCAGCATTTT. Its protein is CASTGRNEQPQHF.

This clone was observed once. The V call is TRBV18, the J call TRBJ2-7; D remains ambiguous. The CDR3 length is 12 residues. Germline V gene lookup returns CDR1 KGHSH and CDR2 LQKENI. V was clipped by 3 bases and J by 1 base, with 4 bases between them. The CDR3 bases are TGTGCCAGCTCACCCGGGTCCTACGAGCAGTACTTC. It specifies CASSPGSYEQYF.

The chain combines TRBV5-1 with TRBJ1-1; a weak D match, TRBD1 (6 bases). The CDR3 is made up of 16 amino acids. Germline lookup yields CDR1 SGHRS and CDR2 YFSETQ. V lost 4 bases and J 0 bases, leaving 16 bases between the germline ends. CDR3 nucleotide sequence: TGCGCCAGCAGCCCGAGGACAGCCGTCATGAACACTGAAGCTTTCTTT. Residues: CASSPRTAVMNTEAFF.

The CDR3 reads CATLTGEVSGEQFF. DNA for the CDR3: TGTGCCACCCTGACAGGGGAAGTTTCGGGTGAGCAGTTCTTC. The rearrangement links TRBV2 to TRBJ2-1; 8 nucleotides line up with TRBD1. The CDR3 is made up of 14 amino acids. In germline, CDR1 is SNHLY, CDR2 FYNNEI. With V trimmed by 10 bases and J by 9 bases, 14 bases remained unmatched.

This sequence joins TRBV18 and TRBJ2-5; D is possibly TRBD1 (6 bases). CDR3 length: 14 amino acids. V was cut by 8 bases and J by 5 bases, with 18 bases left in between. The germline V gene has CDR1 KGHSH and CDR2 LQKENI. The CDR3 spells CASVTMGAGETQYF. DNA for the CDR3: TGTGCCAGCGTCACCATGGGGGCTGGGGAGACCCAGTACTTC.

CDR3 nucleotide sequence: TGTGCCAGCTCCTTAGGGGGGGCGGATGGTGAAAAACTGTTTTTT. It is translated as CASSLGGADGEKLFF. This sequence joins TRBV6-6 and TRBJ1-4; D may be TRBD1 (6 bases). CDR1 is MNHNY and CDR2 is SVGAGI in the germline V gene (reference sequence). The CDR3 sequence is 15 residues long. The ends were cut back, 8 bases at V and 7 bases at J, with 20 bases in the middle.

This rearrangement joins TRBV10-1 to TRBJ1-3; D not resolved. Between the trimmed V and J ends, which lost 4 bases and 2 bases, there was a span of 9 bases. The CDR3 has 14 residues. Germline loops: CDR1 WNHNN, CDR2 SYGVQD (reference sequence). CDR3 amino acids: CASSAGSAGNTIYF. CDR3 sequence (DNA): TGCGCCAGCAGTGCCGGGTCCGCTGGAAACACCATATATTTT.

The rearrangement joins TRBV9 to TRBJ2-7; 9 nucleotides match TRBD2. The CDR3 is 14 amino acids. The V segment lost 4 bases and the J segment 4 bases; nucleotides outside the gene matches: 6. Germline lookup yields CDR1 SGDLS and CDR2 YYNGEE. Written as DNA, the CDR3 is TGTGCCAGCAGCCCAGCGGGGGGATTTTACGAGCAGTACTTC. It codes for CASSPAGGFYEQYF.

J is TRBJ1-1 and V is TRBV10-3; D might be TRBD1 (5 bases). The length of the CDR3 is 13 residues. V was clipped by 8 bases and J by 5 bases, with 15 bases between them. Germline V gene sequence: CDR1 ENHRY, CDR2 SYGVKD. This CDR3 is CAIGGGAGTEAFF. The CDR3 DNA reads as TGTGCCATCGGGGGGGGTGCCGGTACTGAAGCTTTCTTT.

J is TRBJ2-3 and V is TRBV5-1; D not certain. V lost 4 bases and J lost 2, with 14 bases in between. Germline V gene lookup returns CDR1 SGHRS and CDR2 YFSETQ. This CDR3 contains 15 residues. As DNA, the CDR3 is TGCGCCAGCAGCGCGGAACTGGGTCACACAGATACGCAGTATTTT. This encodes CASSAELGHTDTQYF.

The chain joins TRBV19 to TRBJ1-5, with a possible D match to TRBD1 (6 bases). V was pared by 10 bases and J by 3 bases, with 13 bases between. The germline V gene has CDR1 LNHDA and CDR2 SQIVND (reference sequence). The CDR3 has 13 residues. The CDR3 region is CATLGHYNQPQHF. As DNA, the CDR3 is TGTGCCACCCTGGGACATTACAATCAGCCCCAGCATTTT.

The sample holds one count of this clone. This sequence joins TRBV20-1 and TRBJ2-5, with D possibly being TRBD2 (6 bases). CDR1 and CDR2 (germline): DFQATT, SNEGSKA (reference sequence). The CDR3 sequence is 11 residues long. The ends were cut back, 5 bases at V and 5 bases at J, with 9 bases in the middle. The CDR3 reads CSAWTTETQYF. The CDR3 DNA reads as TGCAGTGCTTGGACTACGGAGACCCAGTACTTC.

The chain combines TRBV19 with TRBJ1-4; D gene ambiguous. Germline CDR1 LNHDA, CDR2 SQIVND (reference sequence). V was trimmed by 9 bases and J by 6 bases, leaving 17 bases between them. The CDR3 has 14 residues. The CDR3 here is CASCGRHGDEKLFF. CDR3 DNA: TGTGCCAGCTGTGGGCGACACGGGGATGAAAAACTGTTTTTT.

The chain carries TRBV28 and TRBJ2-1; D may be TRBD2 (6 bases). Trimming took 5 bases from V and 5 from J, leaving 13 bases between them. The CDR3 runs to 14 residues. The germline gives CDR1 MDHEN, CDR2 SYDVKM. CDR3: CASSGQGGDNEQFF. The CDR3 DNA reads TGTGCCAGCAGTGGGCAGGGAGGCGACAATGAGCAGTTCTTC.

The V call is TRBV7-2, the J call TRBJ2-7; 8 bases match TRBD1. The V segment lost 4 bases and the J segment 2 bases; nucleotides outside the gene matches: 13. The germline V gene has CDR1 SGHTA and CDR2 FQGNSA. The CDR3 length is 17 residues. CDR3 sequence: CASSSSISGGYPYEQYF. In DNA, the CDR3 is TGTGCCAGCAGCTCTAGCATATCAGGGGGCTACCCCTACGAGCAGTACTTC. Full variable domain (rest looked up from reference TRBV7-2 and TRBJ2-7): GAGVSQSPSNKVTEKGKDVELRCDPISGHTALYWYRQSLGQGLEFLIYFQGNSAPDKSGLPSDRFSAERTGGSVSTLTIQRTQQEDSAVYLCASSSSISGGYPYEQYFGPGTRLTVT.

The chain joins TRBV18 to TRBJ2-7; 8 nucleotides match TRBD1. The ends lost 2 bases at V and 2 bases at J; junction bases unmatched: 5. Per the germline V gene, CDR1 is KGHSH and CDR2 is LQKENI. This CDR3 is built from 15 residues. The CDR3 spells CASSPDRGGTYEQYF. The DNA of the CDR3 is TGTGCCAGCTCACCAGACAGGGGCGGCACCTACGAGCAGTACTTC. Full variable domain (outside the CDR3, taken from reference TRBV18 and TRBJ2-7): NAGVMQNPRHLVRRRGQEARLRCSPMKGHSHVYWYRQLPEEGLKFMVYLQKENIIDESGMPKERFSAEFPKEGPSILRIQQVVRGDSAAYFCASSPDRGGTYEQYFGPGTRLTVT.

This chain connects TRBV19 to TRBJ1-4; no clear D. The ends were cut back, 0 bases at V and 7 bases at J, with 6 bases in the middle. Germline V gives CDR1 LNHDA, CDR2 SQIVND (reference sequence). This CDR3 is 13 amino acids long. The CDR3 is CASSIEASEKLFF. In DNA form, the CDR3 reads TGTGCCAGTAGTATAGAAGCGAGTGAAAAACTGTTTTTT.

This sequence joins TRBV10-3 and TRBJ2-1, with TRBD2 identical over 11 bases. The germline V gene has CDR1 ENHRY and CDR2 SYGVKD. This CDR3 region has 15 residues. V lost 4 bases to trimming and J lost 9 bases; unmatched junction nucleotides: 8. CDR3 protein: CAISGLAGGYSEQFF. The CDR3 nucleotides read TGTGCCATCAGTGGGCTAGCGGGAGGTTATAGTGAGCAGTTCTTC.

This clone came up once. The chain uses TRBV4-1 and TRBJ2-5, with TRBD1 identical over 8 bases. Germline V gene data show CDR1 as MGHRA and CDR2 as YSYEKL. The CDR3 is made up of 15 amino acids. Unmatched junction bases numbered 5, after V lost 0 bases and J lost 5 bases. The CDR3 DNA reads as TGCGCCAGCAGCCAAGAAGGCAGGGGGCACGAGACCCAGTACTTC. It yields the protein CASSQEGRGHETQYF.

This clone was seen just once. V is TRBV6-1 and J is TRBJ1-1; 9 nucleotides align to TRBD1. Germline values: CDR1 MNHNS, CDR2 SASEGT. This CDR3 region has 13 residues. The ends lost 4 bases at V and 8 bases at J; junction bases unmatched: 5. CDR3 DNA: TGTGCCAGCAGTGGGACAGGGGCAAGAGAAGCTTTCTTT. Translated: CASSGTGAREAFF.

This clone was recorded once. The rearrangement joins TRBV7-2 to TRBJ2-3; 9 nucleotides line up with TRBD2. The V gene end was trimmed by 5 bases and the J gene end by 1 base; junction bases not matched to a gene: 13. The CDR3 is 18 residues long. From germline, CDR1 is SGHTA and CDR2 FQGNSA. CDR3 amino acids: CASSTRRGTSFGTDTQYF. In DNA form, the CDR3 reads TGTGCCAGCAGCACCAGACGCGGGACTAGCTTCGGCACAGATACGCAGTATTTT.

The chain couples TRBV19 to TRBJ1-1; 9 bases agree with TRBD1. The CDR3 extends over 16 amino acids. The V and J ends lost 3 bases and 6 bases, in that order; junction bases with no gene match: 11. Germline lookup yields CDR1 LNHDA and CDR2 SQIVND (reference sequence). CDR3 residues: CASSILDRGRGAEAFF. DNA for the CDR3: TGTGCCAGTAGTATCCTAGACAGGGGGAGAGGAGCTGAAGCTTTCTTT.

The rearrangement links TRBV10-1 to TRBJ1-1; D unclear. V lost 3 bases, J lost 6 bases, and 14 bases lay in between. This CDR3 is 14 amino acids long. Per germline, CDR1 WNHNN and CDR2 SYGVQD (reference sequence). CDR3 sequence (DNA): TGCGCCAGCAGTGAAGCTCGGCGAGGATCTGAAGCTTTCTTT. Its protein is CASSEARRGSEAFF.

CDR3: CASSSGGADTQYF. The CDR3 nucleotides read TGTGCCAGCAGCTCAGGGGGCGCGGATACGCAGTATTTT. J is TRBJ2-3 and V is TRBV7-9, with 8 nucleotides matching TRBD1. The CDR3 is 13 residues long. Losses at the gene ends were 4 bases for V and 6 bases for J; bases not matched to a gene: 3. Germline CDR1 is SEHNR and CDR2 is FQNEAQ (reference sequence).

The rearrangement uses TRBV9 and TRBJ2-1; 11 bases line up with TRBD2. Germline CDR1 SGDLS, CDR2 YYNGEE. V shed 5 bases, J shed 16 bases, and the junction held 11 bases outside the gene matches. CDR3 length: 13 residues. In DNA form, the CDR3 reads TGTGCCAGCAGTCAGGACTTAGCGGGGGGGCAATTCTTC. Residues: CASSQDLAGGQFF.